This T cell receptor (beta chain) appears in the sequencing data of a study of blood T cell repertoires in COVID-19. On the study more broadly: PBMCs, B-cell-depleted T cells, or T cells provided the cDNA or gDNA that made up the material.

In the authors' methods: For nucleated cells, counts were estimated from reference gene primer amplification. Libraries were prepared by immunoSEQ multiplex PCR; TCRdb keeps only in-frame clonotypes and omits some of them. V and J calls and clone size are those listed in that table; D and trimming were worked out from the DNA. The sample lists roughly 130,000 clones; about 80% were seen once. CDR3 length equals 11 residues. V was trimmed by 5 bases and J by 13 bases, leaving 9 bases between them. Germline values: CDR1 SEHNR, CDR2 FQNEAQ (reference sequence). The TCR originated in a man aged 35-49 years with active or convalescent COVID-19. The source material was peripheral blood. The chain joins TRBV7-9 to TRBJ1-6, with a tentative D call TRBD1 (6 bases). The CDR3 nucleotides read TGTGCCAGCAGCGACCAGGGGCCCCTCCACTTT. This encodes CASSDQGPLHF.